This T cell receptor beta chain came from a study of T cell responses to AZD1222 COVID-19 vaccine. Study results and caveats: Following two doses of AZD1222, Spike-specific TCR breadth and depth rose. The donor group comprised mostly white British people and more females; the analysis possibly underestimated clonal diversity.

Analysis merged second doses at about 4 or about 12 weeks. This CDR3 region has 12 residues. The germline CDR1 and CDR2 sequences are SGHTA and FQGNSA. V shed 5 bases and J 6 bases; nucleotides not matched to a gene: 0. Notes on this clone: Its antigen remains unidentified.

Clones were sequenced by immunoSEQ multiplex PCR, and TCRdb holds only the in-frame ones, with some missing. The table includes 100,000 to 150,000 clones, approximately 89% detected once. The source was peripheral blood, collected 28 days after the second AZD1222 dose. The chain recombines TRBV7-2 with TRBJ2-2, with 7 bases identical to TRBD2. This TCR was recovered from an adult who received the AZD1222 COVID-19 vaccine. CDR3 DNA sequence: TGTGCCAGCAGCCGGGGGGCCGGGGAGCTGTTTTTT. Translation gives CASSRGAGELFF.